The 9 T cell receptor beta chains below come from one sample, sequenced in a study of cytomegalovirus exposure and HLA in healthy donors. The study ran its PCR with 60 Vbeta and 13 Jbeta primers. Measured with immunoSEQ multiplex PCR; TCRdb has only the in-frame clones, and not every one. The sample has 110,000 or so clones, 10% to 15% seen once; the top ten hold 15% to 20%. The sample was PBMCs. These receptors all come from a man aged 35 to 55 in good health and CMV-seropositive.

J is TRBJ2-1 and V is TRBV12-5; 12 bases agree with TRBD2. Germline V gene lookup returns CDR1 LGHNT and CDR2 FRNRAP. With V trimmed by 7 bases and J by 4 bases, 8 bases remained unmatched. The CDR3 is 16 residues long. This chain's CDR3 is CASAFGLAGIYNEQFF. CDR3 sequence (DNA): TGTGCTAGTGCCTTCGGACTAGCGGGAATTTACAATGAGCAGTTCTTC.

The DNA for the CDR3 is TGTGCCAGCAGTGAAGGACTAGCGGTAACCTACGAGCAGTACTTC. This encodes CASSEGLAVTYEQYF. The chain recombines TRBV2 with TRBJ2-7; TRBD2 matches at 9 bases. The CDR3 sequence is 15 residues long. Looked up from germline, CDR1 is SNHLY and CDR2 is FYNNEI. J gave up 2 bases and V 1 base, and 3 bases lay outside the gene matches.

In DNA, the CDR3 is TGTGCCAGCTCCCTTGCGGGAAATAGGGATGAGCAGTTCTTC. Protein product: CASSLAGNRDEQFF. The V call is TRBV6-5, the J call TRBJ2-1; weak D call: TRBD2 (6 bases). Trimming took off 8 bases at V and 8 bases at J, with 19 bases between the two ends. This CDR3 has 14 amino acids. CDR1 is MNHEY, CDR2 SVGAGI, per germline.

This rearrangement joins TRBV7-3 to TRBJ2-1; D gene unclear. CDR1 SGHTA and CDR2 FQGTGA come from the germline V gene. The CDR3 is 12 residues long. The ends were cut back, 3 bases at V and 6 bases at J, with 6 bases in the middle. CDR3 residues: CASSLAPNEQFF. CDR3 sequence (DNA): TGTGCCAGCAGCTTGGCCCCCAATGAGCAGTTCTTC. The entire variable domain, with the rest obtained from reference TRBV7-3 and TRBJ2-1, is as follows: GAGVSQTPSNKVTEKGKYVELRCDPISGHTALYWYRQSLGQGPEFLIYFQGTGAADDSGLPNDRFFAVRPEGSVSTLKIQRTERGDSAVYLCASSLAPNEQFFGPGTRLTVL.

V and J are TRBV7-8 and TRBJ2-5; 10 bases are a match to TRBD1. The CDR3 has 16 amino acids. CDR1 is SGHVS, CDR2 FQNEAQ, per germline. The V segment lost 5 bases and the J segment 4 bases; nucleotides outside the gene matches: 10. Written as DNA, the CDR3 is TGTGCCAGCAGCGCGAGACAGGGGGCTTCTGGAGAGACCCAGTACTTC. The encoded protein is CASSARQGASGETQYF.

This clone was counted only a few times. The rearrangement uses TRBV4-3 and TRBJ2-5, with no clear D. Between the trimmed V and J ends, which lost 1 base and 5 bases, there was a span of 14 bases. The CDR3 covers 15 residues. Germline V gives CDR1 LGHNA, CDR2 YSLEER. DNA of the CDR3: TGCGCCAGCAGCCAAGGGTCGTCACCACGGGAGACCCAGTACTTC. The encoded protein is CASSQGSSPRETQYF.

The chain uses TRBV2 and TRBJ1-1; 7 bases fit TRBD1. Germline loops: CDR1 SNHLY, CDR2 FYNNEI. There are 13 residues in the CDR3. V shed 6 bases and J 3 bases; nucleotides not matched to a gene: 4. The CDR3 sequence: CASRVGQYTEAFF. In DNA, the CDR3 is TGTGCCAGCAGAGTGGGACAGTACACTGAAGCTTTCTTT. The variable domain in full, completed from reference TRBV2 and TRBJ1-1, reads EPEVTQTPSHQVTQMGQEVILRCVPISNHLYFYWYRQILGQKVEFLVSFYNNEISEKSEIFDDQFSVERPDGSNFTLKIRSTKLEDSAMYFCASRVGQYTEAFFGQGTRLTVV.

The chain couples TRBV29-1 to TRBJ2-2; 7 bases are shared with TRBD2. The V and J ends lost 5 bases and 1 base, in that order; junction bases with no gene match: 7. This CDR3 is 15 amino acids long. Germline CDR1 is SQVTM and CDR2 is ANQGSEA. The CDR3 coding sequence is TGCAGCGTTAAACTAGCGCCCTTGAACACCGGGGAGCTGTTTTTT. Protein: CSVKLAPLNTGELFF.

The gene calls are TRBV10-3 and TRBJ1-1, with D possibly being TRBD1 (6 bases). CDR1 ENHRY and CDR2 SYGVKD come from the germline V gene. V gave up 5 bases and J gave up 4 bases, with 14 bases separating them. The length of the CDR3 is 14 residues. The CDR3 here is CAISLSGDLTEAFF. CDR3 DNA sequence: TGTGCCATCAGTCTTTCAGGGGACCTCACTGAAGCTTTCTTT.